Listed here are 15 T cell receptor beta chains from one sample, sequenced in a study of patients and donors after allogeneic stem cell transplantation. TCRdb re-analysed the RT-PCR reads in MiXCR, keeping a single row per CDR3 protein. The sample has 200,000 to 250,000 distinct CDR3 sequences, around an eighth seen once. The sequencing sample was made of blood, either unsorted or a sorted T cell fraction (not recorded which). These receptors originate from a human donor who was either an allogeneic HSCT recipient or a stem cell or donor lymphocyte infusion donor (not recorded which). It is not recorded whose cells these are; they may come from a transplant donor.

This clonotype was detected only a few times. The V gene is TRBV12-3 or TRBV12-4, the J gene TRBJ1-2; 8 bases align to TRBD1. V lost 6 bases to trimming and J lost 4 bases; unmatched junction nucleotides: 7. The CDR3 length is 14 residues. CDR3 region: CASRKTGVSYGYTF. The CDR3 DNA sequence: TGTGCCAGCAGAAAGACAGGGGTTAGCTATGGCTACACCTTC.

This chain joins TRBV4-3 and TRBJ2-4, with D hard to call. The V end was cut by 0 bases, the J end by 8 bases, with 14 bases between. Germline V gene lookup returns CDR1 LGHNA and CDR2 YSLEER. This CDR3 is 15 amino acids long. Here the CDR3 DNA reads TGCGCCAGCAGCCAAGATCAGCACACGTCGGACATTCAGTACTTC. Translation: CASSQDQHTSDIQYF.

V is TRBV27 and J is TRBJ2-3; D may be TRBD1 or TRBD2 (6 bases each). Germline loops: CDR1 MNHEY, CDR2 SMNVEV (reference sequence). The CDR3 covers 15 residues. The V end lost 5 bases, the J end lost 1 base, and 13 bases lay between the germline ends. CDR3 sequence reads: CASSPRGPRTDTQYF. In DNA, the CDR3 is TGTGCCAGCAGTCCACGGGGGCCGCGCACAGATACGCAGTATTTT.

This clonotype was counted at least ten times. The chain uses TRBV12-3 or TRBV12-4 and TRBJ2-3, with 7 bases that match TRBD1. This CDR3 region has 15 residues. After removal of 3 bases from V and 6 bases from J, the junction contained 9 bases not matched to a gene. The CDR3 here is CASSFYRGQGDTQYF. The CDR3 DNA reads TGTGCCAGCAGTTTCTACAGGGGTCAGGGGGATACGCAGTATTTT.

This clonotype came up many times. The chain carries TRBV7-2 and TRBJ1-1, with D unresolved. This CDR3 has 15 residues. Germline-derived CDR1 and CDR2 are SGHTA and FQGNSA. Trimming removed 5 bases from V and 0 bases from J, with 13 bases in between. The CDR3 coding sequence is TGTGCCAGCAGCAGGCGAGGCAGTTTGAACACTGAAGCTTTCTTT. Its translation is CASSRRGSLNTEAFF. The whole variable domain, filled in from reference TRBV7-2 and TRBJ1-1, reads GAGVSQSPSNKVTEKGKDVELRCDPISGHTALYWYRQSLGQGLEFLIYFQGNSAPDKSGLPSDRFSAERTGGSVSTLTIQRTQQEDSAVYLCASSRRGSLNTEAFFGQGTRLTVV.

This clonotype has a count of ten or more. The chain recombines TRBV27 with TRBJ2-1; 10 nucleotides align to TRBD2. CDR3 size: 17 residues. Per the germline V gene, CDR1 is MNHEY and CDR2 is SMNVEV (reference sequence). V was pared by 6 bases and J by 0 bases, with 8 bases of the junction left unmatched. The CDR3 protein is CASRPTSGASSYNEQFF. CDR3 in DNA: TGTGCCAGCAGACCAACTAGCGGGGCTAGCTCCTACAATGAGCAGTTCTTC.

V usage is TRBV29-1 and J usage is TRBJ1-3; 7 nucleotides align to TRBD1. There are 14 residues in the CDR3. Trimming took 6 bases from V and 0 from J; bases not matched to a gene: 5. CDR1 and CDR2 (germline): SQVTM, ANQGSEA. The DNA for the CDR3 is TGCAGCGTGGGCCGGGACAGCTCTGGAAACACCATATATTTT. It codes for CSVGRDSSGNTIYF.

This clonotype was counted between two and nine times. The chain is built from TRBV4-2 and TRBJ2-7; 9 bases map to TRBD1. CDR1 and CDR2 (germline): LGHNA, YNFKEQ. This CDR3 is built from 16 residues. Trimming removed 4 bases from V and 2 bases from J; junction bases left unmatched: 9. CDR3 nucleotides: TGTGCCAGCAGCCGGGACCCGGGACAGGGCGCCTACGAGCAGTACTTC. The encoded protein is CASSRDPGQGAYEQYF.

This clonotype was counted ten times or more. The rearrangement joins TRBV29-1 to TRBJ2-2; 10 bases map to TRBD2. Germline values: CDR1 SQVTM, CDR2 ANQGSEA. The CDR3 is 16 residues long. V lost 4 bases, J lost 4 bases, and 9 bases stayed unmatched. The CDR3 nucleotides read TGCAGCGTTGGGGCTAGCGGGAGTGGTGGCACCGGGGAGCTGTTTTTT. It codes for CSVGASGSGGTGELFF.

As concerns this clonotype: A single base separates this from a much larger clone, so it may be a read error. The J gene is TRBJ1-5, the V gene TRBV19; a possible D gene is TRBD1 (6 bases). Trimming pared 5 bases from V and 6 bases from J, leaving 20 bases between. This CDR3 contains 16 residues. CDR1 and CDR2 (germline): LNHDA, SQIVND (reference sequence). This CDR3 is CASSATGTIYRQPQHF. CDR3 sequence (DNA): TGTGCCAGTAGTGCAACCGGGACAATTTATCGTCAGCCCCAGCATTTT. The variable domain in full, with the rest retrieved from reference TRBV19 and TRBJ1-5, is DGGITQSPKYLFRKEGQNVTLSCEQNLNHDAMYWYRQDPGQGLRLIYYSQIVNDFQKGDIAEGYSVSREKKESFPLTVTSAQKNPTAFYLCASSATGTIYRQPQHFGDGTRLSIL.

The chain recombines TRBV5-1 with TRBJ1-3, with a tentative D call TRBD1 (5 bases). Germline-derived CDR1 and CDR2 are SGHRS and YFSETQ. The V end lost 1 base, the J end lost 4 bases, and 12 bases lay between the germline ends. The CDR3 is made up of 15 amino acids. The CDR3 DNA reads as TGCGCCAGCAGCTTGTCCGGGGCGCAGGGAAACACCATATATTTT. Translation gives CASSLSGAQGNTIYF.

The gene calls are TRBV20-1 and TRBJ1-4; D might be TRBD1 (5 bases). The CDR3 runs to 16 residues. Per the germline V gene, CDR1 is DFQATT and CDR2 is SNEGSKA (reference sequence). V was clipped by 5 bases and J by 4 bases, with 20 bases between them. The CDR3 DNA follows: TGCAGTGCTCCGGCCCGGACGGGACCAGATAATGAAAAACTGTTTTTT. This gives the protein CSAPARTGPDNEKLFF.

This clonotype showed up many times. This sequence joins TRBV29-1 and TRBJ1-2; TRBD1 might be the D (6 bases). This CDR3 region has 14 residues. V was trimmed by 8 bases and J by 8 bases, leaving 24 bases between them. Germline CDR1 and CDR2: SQVTM and ANQGSEA. For the CDR3, the DNA is TGCAGCTCCAATAGGGGCAGGGGCACGGAGGGCTACACCTTC. It is translated as CSSNRGRGTEGYTF.

This clonotype occurred many times. The V gene is TRBV12-3 or TRBV12-4, the J gene TRBJ2-7; the match to TRBD1 covers 8 bases. The CDR3 contains 15 residues. The V gene end was trimmed by 3 bases and the J gene end by 2 bases; junction bases not matched to a gene: 6. The CDR3 DNA reads TGTGCCAGCAGTTTCGGCGGACAGGGAACCTACGAGCAGTACTTC. Translation gives CASSFGGQGTYEQYF.

The table lists this clonotype with many counts. V and J are TRBV15 and TRBJ2-2; D call uncertain. Germline loops: CDR1 LNHNV, CDR2 YYDKDF (reference sequence). Trimming stripped 5 bases from V and 5 bases from J, with 6 bases between. The CDR3 runs to 12 residues. The CDR3 here is CATSGVTGELFF. In nucleotides, the CDR3 is TGTGCCACCAGCGGGGTAACCGGGGAGCTGTTTTTT. Supplemented by reference TRBV15 and TRBJ2-2, the full variable domain reads DAMVIQNPRYQVTQFGKPVTLSCSQTLNHNVMYWYQQKSSQAPKLLFHYYDKDFNNEADTPDNFQSRRPNTSFCFLDIRSPGLGDTAMYLCATSGVTGELFFGEGSRLTVL.